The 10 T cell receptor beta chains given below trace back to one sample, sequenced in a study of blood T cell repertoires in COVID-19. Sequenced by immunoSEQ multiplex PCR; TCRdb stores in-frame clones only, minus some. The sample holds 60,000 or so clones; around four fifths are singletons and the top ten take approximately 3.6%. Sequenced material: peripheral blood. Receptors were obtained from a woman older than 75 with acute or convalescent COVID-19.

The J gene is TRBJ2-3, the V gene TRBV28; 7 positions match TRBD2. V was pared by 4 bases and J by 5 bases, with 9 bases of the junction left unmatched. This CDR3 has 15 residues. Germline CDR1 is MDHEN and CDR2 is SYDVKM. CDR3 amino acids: CASSWTRVAGDTQYF. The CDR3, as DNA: TGTGCCAGCAGTTGGACTAGAGTAGCTGGAGATACGCAGTATTTT.

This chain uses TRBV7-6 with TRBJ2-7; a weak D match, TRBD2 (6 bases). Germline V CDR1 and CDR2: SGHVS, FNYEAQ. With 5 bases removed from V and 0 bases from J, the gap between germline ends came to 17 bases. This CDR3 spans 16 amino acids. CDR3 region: CASSPRGDWSSYEQYF. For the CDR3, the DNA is TGTGCCAGCAGCCCGCGGGGCGACTGGAGCTCCTACGAGCAGTACTTC.

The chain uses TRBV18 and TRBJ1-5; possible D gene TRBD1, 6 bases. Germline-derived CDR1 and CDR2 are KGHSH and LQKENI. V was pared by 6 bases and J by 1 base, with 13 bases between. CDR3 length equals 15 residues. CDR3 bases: TGTGCCAGCTCCCCGGACAGTTTAAGCAATCAGCCCCAGCATTTT. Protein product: CASSPDSLSNQPQHF.

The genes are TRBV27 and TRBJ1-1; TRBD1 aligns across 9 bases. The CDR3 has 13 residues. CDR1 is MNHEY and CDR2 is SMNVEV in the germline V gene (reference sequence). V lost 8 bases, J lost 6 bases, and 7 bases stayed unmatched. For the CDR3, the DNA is TGTGCCAGCGGGCGGACAGGGGTGGCTGAAGCTTTCTTT. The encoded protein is CASGRTGVAEAFF.

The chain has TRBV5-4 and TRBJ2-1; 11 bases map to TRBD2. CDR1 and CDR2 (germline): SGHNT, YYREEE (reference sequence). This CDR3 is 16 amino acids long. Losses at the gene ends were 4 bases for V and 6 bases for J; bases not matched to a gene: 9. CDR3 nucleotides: TGTGCCAGCAGCAAAGGGACTAGCGGAAAAAGCAATGAGCAGTTCTTC. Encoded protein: CASSKGTSGKSNEQFF.

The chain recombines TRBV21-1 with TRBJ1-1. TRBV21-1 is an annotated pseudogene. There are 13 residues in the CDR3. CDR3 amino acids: CASSRRRGTEAFF. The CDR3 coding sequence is TGTGCCAGCAGCCGACGACGGGGGACTGAAGCTTTCTTT.

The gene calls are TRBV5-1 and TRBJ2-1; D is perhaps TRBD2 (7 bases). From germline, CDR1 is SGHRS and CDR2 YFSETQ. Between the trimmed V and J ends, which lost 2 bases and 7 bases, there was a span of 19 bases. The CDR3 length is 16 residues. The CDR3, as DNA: TGCGCCAGCAGCTTTAAGACAGGAGCGGGGAGTAATGAGCAGTTCTTC. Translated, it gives CASSFKTGAGSNEQFF.

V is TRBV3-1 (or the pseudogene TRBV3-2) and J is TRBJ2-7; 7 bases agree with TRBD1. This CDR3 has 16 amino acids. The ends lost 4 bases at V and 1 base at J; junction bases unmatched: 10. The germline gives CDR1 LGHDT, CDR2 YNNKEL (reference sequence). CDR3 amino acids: CASSPVRGTASYEQYF. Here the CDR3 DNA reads TGTGCCAGCAGCCCTGTTAGGGGGACAGCGTCCTACGAGCAGTACTTC.

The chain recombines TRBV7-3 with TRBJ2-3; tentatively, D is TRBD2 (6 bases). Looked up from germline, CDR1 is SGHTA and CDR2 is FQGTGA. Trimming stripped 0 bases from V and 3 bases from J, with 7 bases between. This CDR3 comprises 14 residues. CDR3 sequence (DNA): TGTGCCAGCAGCTTAACCGGGGGTACAGATACGCAGTATTTT. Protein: CASSLTGGTDTQYF.

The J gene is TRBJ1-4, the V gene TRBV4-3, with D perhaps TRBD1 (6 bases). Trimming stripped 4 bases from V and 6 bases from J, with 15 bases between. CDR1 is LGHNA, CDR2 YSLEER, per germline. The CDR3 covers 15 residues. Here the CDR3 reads CASSRSRGGYEKLFF. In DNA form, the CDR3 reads TGCGCCAGCAGCCGCAGCAGGGGAGGGTATGAAAAACTGTTTTTT.